The rows below give T cell receptor beta chains drawn from one sample of a study of neoadjuvant anti-PD-1 for oral cavity cancer. Some clones are missing from TCRdb's copy, which holds only in-frame ones; the method was immunoSEQ multiplex PCR. The sample lists 35,000 to 40,000 clones, 35% to 40% seen once, with more than 15% in the top ten. This material consisted of tumor tissue, taken after nivolumab (anti-PD-1) treatment. Every receptor here comes from a person aged 35-80 years with oral cavity squamous cell carcinoma. Each CDR3 is given with its conserved first and last residue.

v_call	j_call	cdr3_aa
TRBV7-9	TRBJ1-1	CASSLKGTTEAFF
TRBV7-3	TRBJ2-1	CASSLSGGTMFF
TRBV5-3	TRBJ2-2	CARGGTNTGELFF
TRBV2	TRBJ1-5	CATKPGTSNQPQHF
TRBV11-2	TRBJ2-7	CASSLDPGFLVEQYF
TRBV4-2	TRBJ1-6	CASSLHPGQTNSPLHF
TRBV29-1	TRBJ2-7	CSVVPGTLTYEQYF
TRBV11-2	TRBJ1-1	CASSPPGGFFAGNTEAFF
TRBV27	TRBJ2-7	CASSFTGGRQYF
TRBV19	TRBJ1-5	CASKSGAGFNQPQHF
TRBV5-6	TRBJ1-2	CASSLVASPNYGYTF
TRBV5-1	TRBJ2-1	CASSPVGGVGEQFF
TRBV19	TRBJ2-1	CASSVYSVSYNEQFF
TRBV7-8	TRBJ1-2	CASSSPRAPESGYTF
TRBV19	TRBJ1-5	CASKRLGTGNQPQHF
TRBV7-2	TRBJ1-5	CASSLGQGREPQHF